Sequencing of this T cell receptor (beta chain) was carried out in a study of blood T cells in healthy people across ages. General observations from the study: From one million sequenced T cells, diversity estimates were lower bounds. Compared with aged donors, long-lived donors showed fewer expanded clones, suggesting selection. Per million T cells, the diversity of TCR beta decreased roughly linearly as age advanced.

As to this clonotype: The antigen is unknown.

This CDR3 is 12 amino acids long. V lost 1 base to trimming and J lost 2 bases, with 3 bases between them. Germline V gene sequence: CDR1 MNHEY, CDR2 SVGEGT. The people who gave samples were healthy Caucasians from Russia, aged roughly 6 to 100. Alongside a J-beta primer mix, a sample-barcoded 5' primer served in a second PCR lasting about 7 to 11 cycles. TCRdb fed the 5' RACE reads into MiXCR, producing one record per CDR3 protein. The table includes 800,000 to 950,000 distinct CDR3 sequences, around 48% detected once. The sequence came from a man younger than 40 in good health. The source material was blood. V gene TRBV6-2 or TRBV6-3 combines with J gene TRBJ2-7; no clear D gene. CDR3 amino acids: CASSYFPYEQYF. DNA for the CDR3: TGTGCCAGCAGTTACTTCCCCTACGAGCAGTACTTC.